A single sample gave rise to the 3 T cell receptor beta chains below, sequenced in a study of Tregs in tolerant kidney transplant recipients. Some clones are missing from TCRdb's copy, which holds only in-frame ones; the method was immunoSEQ multiplex PCR. Of 50,000 to 55,000 clones listed, about 90% are singletons. Mixed chimerism was transient after nonmyeloablative marrow transplants from related graft donors. The specimen comprised CD8+ T cells from blood (PBMCs), sampled 24 months after the transplant. Receptors originate from a human patient who received a combined kidney and bone marrow transplant. Some T cells may possibly be graft donor cells.

This chain links TRBV27 with TRBJ2-7; D gene ambiguous. CDR1 is MNHEY, CDR2 SMNVEV, per germline (reference sequence). The CDR3 spans 14 residues. Trimming shortened V by 0 bases and J by 2 bases, and 8 bases separated the two germline ends. The CDR3 protein is CASSLSPQAYEQYF. The CDR3 DNA is TGTGCCAGCAGTTTATCGCCCCAGGCCTACGAGCAGTACTTC.

In its sample, this clone was seen once. The chain joins TRBV9 to TRBJ1-2; maybe TRBD1 (6 bases). Germline values: CDR1 SGDLS, CDR2 YYNGEE. This CDR3 region has 15 residues. Trimming took 0 bases from V and 1 from J, leaving 10 bases between them. CDR3 residues: CASSVGDTHNYGYTF. CDR3 in DNA: TGTGCCAGCAGCGTAGGGGACACCCATAACTATGGCTACACCTTC.

This clone was seen a single time. The rearrangement uses TRBV11-3 and TRBJ2-1, with D uncertain. The CDR3 totals 13 residues. CDR1 and CDR2 from the germline V gene are SGHNT and YENEEA. Trimming stripped 3 bases from V and 8 bases from J, with 11 bases between. CDR3 coding DNA: TGTGCCAGCAGCTTCCCAAGAGGCGATGAGCAGTTCTTC. It encodes CASSFPRGDEQFF.